This entry describes one T cell receptor beta chain. As handled by the study authors: Reference gene primer amplification in the assay estimated nucleated cell counts. Here immunoSEQ multiplex PCR was the method, and the copy in TCRdb shows in-frame clones only, minus some. That table is the source of V, J and clone size, and D and trimming were worked out from the DNA. The profile shows roughly 150,000 clones, about four fifths of them singletons. The data stem from a study of blood T cell repertoires in COVID-19. Germline loops: CDR1 MNHEY, CDR2 SVGAGI. The CDR3 is 13 residues long. Unmatched junction bases numbered 5, after V lost 4 bases and J lost 7 bases.

The chain joins TRBV6-5 to TRBJ1-1, with 8 bases aligning to TRBD1. The sequencing sample was made of peripheral blood. This clonotype originated in a woman aged 80 or over with acute or convalescent COVID-19. The CDR3 spells CASSSLQGGEAFF. CDR3 sequence (DNA): TGTGCCAGCAGTTCCTTACAGGGGGGTGAAGCTTTCTTT.